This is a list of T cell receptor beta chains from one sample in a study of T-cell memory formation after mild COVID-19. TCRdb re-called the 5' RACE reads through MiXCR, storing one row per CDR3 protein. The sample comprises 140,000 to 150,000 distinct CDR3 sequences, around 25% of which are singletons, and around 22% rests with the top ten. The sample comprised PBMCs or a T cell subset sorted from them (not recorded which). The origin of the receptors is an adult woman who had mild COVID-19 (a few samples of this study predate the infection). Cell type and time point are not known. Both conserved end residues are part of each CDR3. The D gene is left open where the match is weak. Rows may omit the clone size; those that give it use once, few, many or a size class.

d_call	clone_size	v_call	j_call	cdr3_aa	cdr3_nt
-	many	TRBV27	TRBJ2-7	CASRQGYEQYF	TGTGCCAGCAGACAGGGCTACGAGCAGTACTTC
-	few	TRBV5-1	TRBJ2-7	CASSLWELSYEQYF	TGCGCCAGCAGTTTGTGGGAGCTCTCCTACGAGCAGTACTTC
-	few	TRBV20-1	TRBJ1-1	CSARDDGTLNTEAFF	TGCAGTGCTAGAGATGACGGAACGCTGAACACTGAAGCTTTCTTT
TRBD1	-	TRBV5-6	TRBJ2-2	CASSPQGAGELFF	TGTGCCAGCAGCCCACAGGGGGCCGGGGAGCTGTTTTTT
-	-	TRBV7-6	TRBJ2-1	CASSLEASSGYEQFF	TGTGCCAGCAGCTTAGAAGCGAGCAGCGGGTATGAGCAGTTCTTC
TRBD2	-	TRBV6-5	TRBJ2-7	CASSSSGSFREQYF	TGTGCCAGCAGTTCTAGCGGGAGTTTCAGGGAGCAGTACTTC
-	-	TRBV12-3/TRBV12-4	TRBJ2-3	CASPHQGQTPTDTQYF	TGTGCCAGCCCTCACCAAGGACAGACCCCCACAGATACGCAGTATTTT
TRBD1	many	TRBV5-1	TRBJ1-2	CASSFTGESANYGYTF	TGCGCCAGCAGCTTTACAGGGGAAAGTGCTAACTATGGCTACACCTTC
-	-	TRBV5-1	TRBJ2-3	CASSPWGGAGDTQYF	TGCGCCAGCAGCCCGTGGGGGGGGGCTGGAGATACGCAGTATTTT
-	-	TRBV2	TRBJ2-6	CASSVDRSSGANVLTF	TGTGCCAGCAGTGTGGACAGAAGCTCTGGGGCCAACGTCCTGACTTTC
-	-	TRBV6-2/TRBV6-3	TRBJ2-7	CASSYQVSEQYF	TGTGCCAGCAGTTATCAGGTTTCCGAGCAGTACTTC
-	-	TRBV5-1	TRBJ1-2	CASSSLTDLYGYTF	TGCGCCAGCAGCTCCTTGACAGACCTCTATGGCTACACCTTC
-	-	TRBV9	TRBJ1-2	CASSVTGSDYGYTF	TGTGCCAGCAGCGTCACGGGGTCTGACTATGGCTACACCTTC
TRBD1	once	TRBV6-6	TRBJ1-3	CASSYDWTGGSTIYSGNTIYF	TGTGCCAGCAGTTACGATTGGACAGGGGGCTCAACTATTTACTCTGGAAACACCATATATTTT
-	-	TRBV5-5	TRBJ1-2	CASSPLGTGLNNYGYTF	TGTGCCAGCAGCCCACTTGGAACTGGACTCAATAACTATGGCTACACCTTC
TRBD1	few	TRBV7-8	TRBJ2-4	CASSLETGEDIQYF	TGTGCCAGCAGCTTAGAGACAGGGGAGGACATTCAGTACTTC
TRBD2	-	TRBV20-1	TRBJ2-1	CSALGLAGNNEQFF	TGCAGTGCCCTGGGACTAGCGGGAAACAATGAGCAGTTCTTC
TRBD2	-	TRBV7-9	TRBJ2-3	CASSLRGGDTQYF	TGTGCCAGCAGCTTACGCGGGGGGGATACGCAGTATTTT
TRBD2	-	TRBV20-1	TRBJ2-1	CSATSGDVVGFF	TGCAGTGCTACTAGCGGGGACGTCGTAGGGTTCTTC
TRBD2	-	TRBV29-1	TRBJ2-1	CSVGGSGGLLQGEQFF	TGCAGCGTTGGGGGTAGCGGGGGACTACTTCAGGGTGAGCAGTTCTTC
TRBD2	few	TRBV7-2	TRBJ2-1	CASSLILAGDYNEQFF	TGTGCCAGCAGCTTAATCCTAGCGGGAGACTACAATGAGCAGTTCTTC
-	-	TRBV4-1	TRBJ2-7	CASSHGYSYEQYF	TGCGCCAGCAGCCACGGATACTCCTACGAGCAGTACTTC
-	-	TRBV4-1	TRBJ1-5	CASSQFWDLYQPQHF	TGCGCCAGCAGCCAATTTTGGGACCTTTATCAGCCCCAGCATTTT
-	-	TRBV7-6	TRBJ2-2	CASSRRDQRTGELFF	TGTGCCAGCAGCCGGAGGGACCAACGGACCGGGGAGCTGTTTTTT
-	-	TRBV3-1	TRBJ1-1	CASSPNFVRDTEAFF	TGTGCCAGCAGCCCGAACTTCGTTAGGGACACTGAAGCTTTCTTT
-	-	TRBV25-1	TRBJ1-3	CASTYKGSSGNTIYF	TGTGCCAGCACGTATAAGGGGAGCTCTGGAAACACCATATATTTT
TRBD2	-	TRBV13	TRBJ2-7	CASSWGLAGDYEQYF	TGTGCCAGCAGCTGGGGACTAGCGGGAGACTACGAGCAGTACTTC
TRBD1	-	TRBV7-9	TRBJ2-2	CASSFLDRGTGELFF	TGTGCCAGCAGCTTTTTGGACAGGGGCACCGGGGAGCTGTTTTTT
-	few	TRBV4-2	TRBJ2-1	CASSQDKGYPEQFF	TGTGCCAGCAGCCAAGATAAGGGCTATCCCGAGCAGTTCTTC
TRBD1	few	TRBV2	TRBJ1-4	CASSPGQGNEKLFF	TGTGCCAGCAGTCCGGGACAGGGAAATGAAAAACTGTTTTTT
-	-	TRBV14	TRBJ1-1	CASSQAGVEAFF	TGTGCCAGCAGCCAAGCAGGGGTTGAAGCTTTCTTT
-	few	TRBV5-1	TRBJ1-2	CASSAGTEYTF	TGCGCCAGCAGCGCTGGGACGGAGTACACCTTC
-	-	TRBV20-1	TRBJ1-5	CSARDLTGNQPQHF	TGCAGTGCTAGAGATTTGACAGGAAATCAGCCCCAGCATTTT
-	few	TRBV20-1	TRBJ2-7	CSAGNRVHEQYF	TGCAGTGCTGGTAACAGGGTCCACGAGCAGTACTTC
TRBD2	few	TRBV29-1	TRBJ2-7	CSVEEAGGGSYEQYF	TGCAGCGTTGAAGAGGCGGGAGGAGGCTCCTACGAGCAGTACTTC
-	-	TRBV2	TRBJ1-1	CASSEAPLAYTEAFF	TGTGCCAGCAGTGAAGCCCCTTTGGCCTACACTGAAGCTTTCTTT
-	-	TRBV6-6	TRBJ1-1	CASRYESNTEAFF	TGTGCCAGCAGATACGAGAGCAACACTGAAGCTTTCTTT
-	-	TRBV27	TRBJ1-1	CASRSYGNTEAFF	TGTGCCAGCAGATCGTATGGGAACACTGAAGCTTTCTTT
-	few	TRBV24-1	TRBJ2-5	CATSDWTESGETQYF	TGTGCCACCAGTGATTGGACCGAATCGGGAGAGACCCAGTACTTC
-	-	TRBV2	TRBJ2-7	CASGQGGFEQYF	TGTGCCAGCGGTCAGGGGGGATTCGAGCAGTACTTC